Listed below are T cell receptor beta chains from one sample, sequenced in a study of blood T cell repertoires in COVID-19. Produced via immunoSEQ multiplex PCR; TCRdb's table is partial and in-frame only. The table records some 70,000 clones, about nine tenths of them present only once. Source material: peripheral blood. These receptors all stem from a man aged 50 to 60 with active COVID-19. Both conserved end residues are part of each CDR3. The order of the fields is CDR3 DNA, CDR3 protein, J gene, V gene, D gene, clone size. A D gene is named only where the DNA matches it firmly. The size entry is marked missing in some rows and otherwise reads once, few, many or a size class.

cdr3_nt: TGTGCCAGCACCCCCGGACTAGACCCGGATACGCAGTATTTT
cdr3_aa: CASTPGLDPDTQYF
j_call: TRBJ2-3
v_call: TRBV25-1
d_call: TRBD2
clone_size: .

cdr3_nt: TGTGCCAGTAGCATAGACATCGGACAGCATAATTCACCCCTCCACTTT
cdr3_aa: CASSIDIGQHNSPLHF
j_call: TRBJ1-6
v_call: TRBV19
d_call: .
clone_size: once

cdr3_nt: TGTGCCAGCAGCTTAATTAGGACAGGGGTCACCGGGGAGCTGTTTTTT
cdr3_aa: CASSLIRTGVTGELFF
j_call: TRBJ2-2
v_call: TRBV7-3
d_call: TRBD1
clone_size: .

cdr3_nt: TGTGCCAGCTCACCAGGGGCTGCGAGCACAGATACGCAGTATTTT
cdr3_aa: CASSPGAASTDTQYF
j_call: TRBJ2-3
v_call: TRBV18
d_call: .
clone_size: .

cdr3_nt: TGTGCCAGTAGTAGTCCGGGACACATAAACTATGGCTACACCTTC
cdr3_aa: CASSSPGHINYGYTF
j_call: TRBJ1-2
v_call: TRBV19
d_call: .
clone_size: .

cdr3_nt: TGTGCCAGCAGCTTAGATCGAGGCAGAAGTTACGAGCAGTACTTC
cdr3_aa: CASSLDRGRSYEQYF
j_call: TRBJ2-7
v_call: TRBV11-2
d_call: .
clone_size: few

cdr3_nt: TGTGCCATCAGTGGATACAGGGGTGAAAAACTGTTTTTT
cdr3_aa: CAISGYRGEKLFF
j_call: TRBJ1-4
v_call: TRBV10-3
d_call: TRBD1
clone_size: .

cdr3_nt: TGTGCCAGCAGTTATGGGACAGGGGTAGGGGGCAATCAGCCCCAGCATTTT
cdr3_aa: CASSYGTGVGGNQPQHF
j_call: TRBJ1-5
v_call: TRBV6-2/TRBV6-3
d_call: TRBD1
clone_size: .

cdr3_nt: TGCGCCAGCAGCCCCTGGGCAGGGAACTATGGCTACACCTTC
cdr3_aa: CASSPWAGNYGYTF
j_call: TRBJ1-2
v_call: TRBV4-3
d_call: .
clone_size: .

cdr3_nt: TGTGCCAGCAGAAGTCAGATGAATTTCTACGAGCAGTACTTC
cdr3_aa: CASRSQMNFYEQYF
j_call: TRBJ2-7
v_call: TRBV27
d_call: .
clone_size: .

cdr3_nt: TGTGCCAGCAGCTTGAGGGGTTCCTACGAGCAGTACTTC
cdr3_aa: CASSLRGSYEQYF
j_call: TRBJ2-7
v_call: TRBV5-6
d_call: .
clone_size: .

cdr3_nt: TGCGCCAGCAGCTTGGGAGGGACAGGGGAGGAAAAACTGTTTTTT
cdr3_aa: CASSLGGTGEEKLFF
j_call: TRBJ1-4
v_call: TRBV5-1
d_call: TRBD1
clone_size: .

cdr3_nt: TGTGCCAGTAGCTCCCCGGGACAGGGACAAGAGACCCAGTACTTC
cdr3_aa: CASSSPGQGQETQYF
j_call: TRBJ2-5
v_call: TRBV19
d_call: TRBD1
clone_size: .

cdr3_nt: TGTGCCAGCAGCTTCTACGTTAGTGTGGGAGCGAATGAGCAGTTCTTC
cdr3_aa: CASSFYVSVGANEQFF
j_call: TRBJ2-1
v_call: TRBV7-2
d_call: .
clone_size: .

cdr3_nt: TGTGCCAGCAGCCCGGACAGAGGGAATGAAAAACTGTTTTTT
cdr3_aa: CASSPDRGNEKLFF
j_call: TRBJ1-4
v_call: TRBV7-2
d_call: .
clone_size: .

cdr3_nt: TGCGCCAGCAGCCATCTCCGACAGGGTTATGGCTACACCTTC
cdr3_aa: CASSHLRQGYGYTF
j_call: TRBJ1-2
v_call: TRBV4-3
d_call: TRBD1
clone_size: .